A selection of T cell receptor beta chains follows, all from one sample in a study of control samples from healthy donors and cancer patients. The assay was immunoSEQ multiplex PCR, and TCRdb's table has in-frame clones only and misses some. Altogether some 140,000 clones are present, 85% to 95% being singletons, with the ten largest covering 5% to 6.5%. Sample: blood. These receptors originate from a man aged 40-50 years in good health. Each CDR3 is given with its conserved first and last residue. The D gene is left open where the match is weak. Some rows have no size entry. The others give once, few or many, or a class for an expanded clone.

j_call v_call clone_size d_call cdr3_aa cdr3_nt
TRBJ1-2 TRBV15 NA TRBD1 CATSRTTGVDGYTF TGTGCCACCAGCAGAACGACAGGGGTTGATGGCTACACCTTC
TRBJ2-1 TRBV7-2 NA TRBD2 CASSLWLAGARYEQFF TGTGCCAGCAGCTTATGGTTAGCGGGGGCCCGGTATGAGCAGTTCTTC
TRBJ1-4 TRBV6-1 NA NA CASSEAGGVFGVEKLFF TGTGCCAGCAGTGAAGCGGGCGGAGTCTTCGGGGTCGAAAAACTGTTTTTT
TRBJ1-1 TRBV19 NA NA CASSIDIWGKVTEAFF TGTGCCAGTAGTATAGATATATGGGGGAAGGTCACTGAAGCTTTCTTT
TRBJ2-2 TRBV19 NA TRBD1 CASSEEGGQGFTGELFF TGTGCCAGTTCCGAAGAGGGGGGACAGGGGTTCACCGGGGAGCTGTTTTTT
TRBJ1-4 TRBV4-3 NA NA CASSQDGGGPGLMEKLFF TGCGCCAGCAGCCAAGATGGGGGCGGTCCGGGATTGATGGAAAAACTGTTTTTT
TRBJ1-1 TRBV12-3/TRBV12-4 NA NA CASSLRADTEAFF TGTGCCAGCAGTTTAAGGGCTGACACTGAAGCTTTCTTT
TRBJ2-4 TRBV4-1 NA NA CASSQDGRNIQYF TGCGCCAGCAGCCAAGATGGGAGAAACATTCAGTACTTC
TRBJ2-3 TRBV6-5 NA NA CASSYRDSTDTQYF TGTGCCAGCAGTTACCGAGACAGCACAGATACGCAGTATTTT
TRBJ2-7 TRBV7-9 NA NA CASSLVAGSLEQYF TGTGCCAGCAGCTTAGTGGCGGGATCCCTGGAGCAGTACTTC
TRBJ2-1 TRBV18 NA TRBD1 CASSPLGGRQGPYNEQFF TGTGCCAGCTCACCGCTGGGCGGTAGACAGGGCCCCTACAATGAGCAGTTCTTC
TRBJ2-3 TRBV6-1 NA TRBD1 CASSEGLTGFTNTQYF TGTGCCAGCAGTGAAGGTCTGACAGGGTTCACAAATACGCAGTATTTT
TRBJ1-6 TRBV28 NA NA CASSGMTVGNSPLHF TGTGCCAGCAGTGGAATGACGGTGGGAAATTCACCCCTCCACTTT
TRBJ1-4 TRBV27 NA NA CASSLSGGSEKLFF TGTGCCAGCAGTTTGTCGGGGGGGAGTGAAAAACTGTTTTTT
TRBJ2-2 TRBV7-9 NA NA CASSFAVTGELFF TGTGCCAGCAGCTTTGCGGTCACCGGGGAGCTGTTTTTT
TRBJ1-2 TRBV20-1 NA NA CSARSDGYTF TGCAGTGCTCGCAGCGATGGCTACACCTTC
TRBJ2-1 TRBV3-1/TRBV3-2 NA TRBD2 CASSQALLAGGTNEQFF TGTGCCAGCAGCCAAGCGCTCCTAGCGGGGGGTACCAATGAGCAGTTCTTC
TRBJ2-2 TRBV5-6 NA TRBD1 CASSPGTGVAGELFF TGTGCCAGCAGCCCCGGGACAGGGGTGGCCGGGGAGCTGTTTTTT
TRBJ1-6 TRBV6-5 NA NA CASRAGLWKDSPLHF TGTGCCAGCAGAGCCGGGCTTTGGAAGGATTCACCCCTCCACTTT
TRBJ1-2 TRBV30 NA NA CAWGDGFINYGYTF TGTGCCTGGGGGGACGGATTCATTAACTATGGCTACACCTTC
TRBJ1-2 TRBV7-6 NA TRBD1 CASSLGGDRENGYTF TGTGCCAGCAGCTTGGGGGGGGACAGGGAAAATGGCTACACCTTC
TRBJ1-3 TRBV21-1 NA NA CASSNKDTDSGNTIYF TGTGCCAGCAGCAATAAGGACACCGACTCTGGAAACACCATATATTTT
TRBJ2-5 TRBV5-5 NA NA CASSLRGSSGETQYF TGTGCCAGCAGCTTGCGGGGATCATCCGGGGAGACCCAGTACTTC
TRBJ2-5 TRBV7-9 NA NA CASSLGGRIQETQYF TGTGCCAGCAGCTTAGGAGGTAGAATCCAAGAGACCCAGTACTTC
TRBJ2-7 TRBV27 NA TRBD2 CASSFQRGLPHEQYF TGTGCCAGCAGTTTTCAGCGGGGGTTGCCCCACGAGCAGTACTTC
TRBJ1-6 TRBV4-1 once NA CASSQGPSLNSPLHF TGCGCCAGCAGCCAAGGACCCAGCTTGAATTCACCCCTCCACTTT
TRBJ1-6 TRBV19 NA NA CASSIQGGSRSPLHF TGTGCCAGTAGTATACAAGGGGGGAGTCGTTCACCCCTCCACTTT
TRBJ2-7 TRBV27 NA NA CASTPRGHNEQYF TGTGCCAGCACCCCCCGGGGGCATAACGAGCAGTACTTC
TRBJ1-1 TRBV6-1 once NA CASSEPRLRDTEAFF TGTGCCAGCAGTGAACCCAGGTTGAGAGACACTGAAGCTTTCTTT
TRBJ1-5 TRBV27 once NA CASSRPPGPQHF TGTGCCAGCAGCCGTCCCCCGGGGCCCCAGCATTTT
TRBJ2-1 TRBV28 NA NA CASSPLGVGEQFF TGTGCCAGCAGTCCCCTGGGAGTTGGTGAGCAGTTCTTC
TRBJ1-6 TRBV6-5 NA NA CASAEGYNSPLHF TGTGCCAGCGCCGAGGGCTATAATTCACCCCTCCACTTT
TRBJ1-1 TRBV4-1 NA TRBD1 CASSQEGQAITEAFF TGCGCCAGCAGCCAAGAAGGACAGGCTATCACTGAAGCTTTCTTT
TRBJ1-1 TRBV3-1/TRBV3-2 NA TRBD1 CASSQEGDPGQGASLGGEAFF TGTGCCAGCAGCCAAGAGGGGGACCCTGGACAGGGGGCTTCCCTAGGGGGTGAAGCTTTCTTT
TRBJ1-2 TRBV28 NA NA CASIPSGGINYGYTF TGTGCCAGCATACCCTCCGGGGGAATAAACTATGGCTACACCTTC
TRBJ2-2 TRBV11-3 NA NA CASSISGELFF TGTGCCAGCAGCATATCCGGGGAGCTGTTTTTT
TRBJ1-2 TRBV29-1 NA NA CSVGLDRIPYGYTF TGCAGCGTAGGACTTGACAGGATCCCCTATGGCTACACCTTC
TRBJ1-6 TRBV18 NA NA CASSPSRENSPLHF TGTGCCAGCTCACCAAGCAGGGAAAATTCACCCCTCCACTTT
TRBJ2-7 TRBV19 NA NA CASSLNPHPTPYEQYF TGTGCCAGTAGTCTTAACCCCCACCCGACCCCCTACGAGCAGTACTTC
TRBJ1-6 TRBV11-2 few TRBD1 CASSLTTGGFSSYNSPLHF TGTGCCAGCAGCTTAACCACAGGGGGCTTCAGCTCCTATAATTCACCCCTCCACTTT
TRBJ1-3 TRBV4-3 few NA CASSPRLGTGNTIYF TGCGCCAGCAGCCCCCGGCTGGGCACTGGAAACACCATATATTTT
TRBJ1-1 TRBV11-3 NA NA CASSLGGNTEAFF TGTGCCAGCAGCTTAGGGGGGAACACTGAAGCTTTCTTT
TRBJ2-7 TRBV28 NA NA CASSSAYEQYF TGTGCCAGCAGTTCCGCTTACGAGCAGTACTTC
TRBJ1-1 TRBV19 NA NA CASSIIIPTGTEAFF TGTGCCAGTAGTATAATTATCCCGACGGGCACTGAAGCTTTCTTT
TRBJ2-7 TRBV30 NA TRBD1 CAWSFFSDRGPSYEQYF TGTGCCTGGAGTTTCTTCTCGGACAGGGGGCCATCCTACGAGCAGTACTTC
TRBJ1-4 TRBV7-8 NA NA CASRPSAGSNEKLFF TGTGCCAGCAGGCCTAGCGCGGGGTCTAATGAAAAACTGTTTTTT
TRBJ2-7 TRBV5-1 once TRBD1 CASSSQQGVGSYEQYF TGCGCCAGCAGCTCTCAACAGGGGGTAGGGTCCTACGAGCAGTACTTC
TRBJ2-3 TRBV24-1 NA NA CATSNSRGGSSTDTQYF TGTGCCACCAGCAACTCCAGGGGCGGCTCGAGCACAGATACGCAGTATTTT